Below, one TCR beta chain is given with its context. Its antigen remains unknown. Use of 60 Vbeta and 13 Jbeta primers characterized the PCR. The authors' processing: Later analysis identified tens of millions of unique TCR beta chains, some 10 million shared. Data came from immunoSEQ multiplex PCR; TCRdb stores just in-frame clones and leaves some out. The D gene and trimming were derived from the DNA, and the V and J assignments and clone size from that table. The sample records some 150,000 clones, around 80% being singletons. This record comes from a study of cytomegalovirus exposure and HLA in healthy donors. General study results and limits: Later work associated 16,951 TCR beta sequences with HLA alleles at 0.05 false discovery rate. When analyzed later, the rates of TCR association showed variation by HLA locus, with DRB1 the most and HLA-C the fewest.

The CDR3 spans 16 residues. Germline assignment: CDR1 SGHDN and CDR2 FVKESK. The V and J ends lost 4 bases and 4 bases, in that order; junction bases with no gene match: 5. What was sequenced was PBMCs. The V call is TRBV14, the J call TRBJ2-1; 12 nucleotides agree with TRBD2. The sequence was collected from a male donor in good health and CMV-seronegative. The CDR3 DNA follows: TGTGCCAGCAGCCCTAGGACTAGCGGGGAGTACAATGAGCAGTTCTTC. As protein: CASSPRTSGEYNEQFF.